Following are 3 T cell receptor beta chains from one sample sequenced in a study of long-term antiretroviral therapy in people with HIV (dated by TCRdb to the early 2020s). The immunoSEQ hsTCRB v3.0 assay was used at survey level resolution to sequence the TRB variable region. Held by TCRdb, this immuneACCESS table contains in-frame sequences only and omits some clones. Under half of the omission traces to an unresolved V gene where checked; the cause of the rest is unknown. Present in this sample are approximately 32,000 clones, under 90% of which were seen just once. Roughly 7.3% of the sample lies in the top ten. Sequenced material: unsorted PBMCs, taken 0.4 years before starting antiretroviral therapy. The source is a man between 18 and 29 years old with HIV.

Details on this clone: This specimen includes other DNA sequences encoding the same CDR3. The chain recombines TRBV7-9 with TRBJ1-4, with 10 bases identical to TRBD1. CDR3 size: 14 residues. Germline trimming cut 6 bases from V and 6 bases from J; bases unmatched to any gene: 4. Germline V gene data show CDR1 as SEHNR and CDR2 as FQNEAQ (reference sequence). CDR3 sequence reads: CASSSDRGYEKLFF. CDR3 bases: TGTGCCAGCAGTTCGGACAGGGGGTATGAAAAACTGTTTTTT.

The chain recombines TRBV7-2 with TRBJ1-2, with D perhaps matching TRBD1 (6 bases). Between the trimmed V and J ends, which lost 1 base and 7 bases, there was a span of 13 bases. The CDR3 has 14 residues. Germline lookup yields CDR1 SGHTA and CDR2 FQGNSA. The CDR3 is CASSLGWGQGGYTF. CDR3 nucleotides: TGTGCCAGCAGCTTAGGTTGGGGGCAGGGTGGCTACACCTTC.

This clone was recorded a few times. This chain connects TRBV27 to TRBJ1-5; the D is unclear. This CDR3 has 15 residues. V was cut by 5 bases and J by 0 bases, with 11 bases left in between. Per germline, CDR1 MNHEY and CDR2 SMNVEV (reference sequence). The CDR3 nucleotides read TGTGCCAGCAGTGCAGACACCAATAGCAATCAGCCCCAGCATTTT. Translating gives CASSADTNSNQPQHF.